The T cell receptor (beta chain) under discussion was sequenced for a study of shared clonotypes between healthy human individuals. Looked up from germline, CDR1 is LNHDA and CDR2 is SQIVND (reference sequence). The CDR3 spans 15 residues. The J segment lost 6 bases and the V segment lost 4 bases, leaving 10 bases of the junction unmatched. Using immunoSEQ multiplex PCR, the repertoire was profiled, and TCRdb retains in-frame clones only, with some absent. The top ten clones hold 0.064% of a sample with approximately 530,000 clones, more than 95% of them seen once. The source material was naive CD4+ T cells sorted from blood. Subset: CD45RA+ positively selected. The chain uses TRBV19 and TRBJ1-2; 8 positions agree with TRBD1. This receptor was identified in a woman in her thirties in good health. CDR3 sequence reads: CASSTRTGRNNGYTF. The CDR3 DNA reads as TGTGCCAGTAGTACGAGGACAGGGAGAAATAATGGCTACACCTTC.